The next 3 T cell receptor beta chains were all read from a single sample in a study of blood T cell repertoires in COVID-19 (dated by TCRdb to 2020 to 2022). The receptor library was made with the immunoSEQ multiplex PCR assay. What TCRdb holds here is the immuneACCESS table cut down to in-frame rearrangements. Part of the clones is not present; checked against another copy, under half of the missing clones reflect an unresolved V gene, and the others are unexplained. Present in this sample are roughly 150,000 clones, roughly 84% of which were seen just once. The ten largest clones represent roughly 6.8% of the sample. Source material: peripheral blood. Receptor source: a woman between 50 and 59 years old in a cohort sampled during active or convalescent COVID-19.

CDR3 DNA sequence: TGTGCCAGCTCACCACGACACAACTTAGCCAAAAACATTCAGTACTTC. This gives the protein CASSPRHNLAKNIQYF. This chain joins TRBV18 and TRBJ2-4; no clear D. Trimming left V 1 base short and J 0 bases short, with 10 bases between. The CDR3 totals 16 residues. The germline CDR1 and CDR2 sequences are KGHSH and LQKENI.

V usage is TRBV24-1 and J usage is TRBJ2-3, with TRBD2 matching over 7 bases. This CDR3 comprises 14 residues. The germline V gene has CDR1 KGHDR and CDR2 SFDVKD. V lost 5 bases, J lost 7 bases, and 8 bases stayed unmatched. The DNA for the CDR3 is TGTGCCACCAGTGCAAGCGGGGTCAGCCATACGCAGTATTTT. This codes for CATSASGVSHTQYF.

V gene TRBV6-5 combines with J gene TRBJ1-2; the D gene is possibly TRBD1 (5 bases). Trimming cost V 7 bases and J 8 bases, with 23 bases left between them. Germline CDR1 is MNHEY and CDR2 is SVGAGI. This CDR3 has 15 residues. CDR3 sequence: CASTITDSAIGGYTF. As DNA, the CDR3 is TGTGCCAGCACCATAACCGACAGTGCTATAGGCGGCTACACCTTC.